This TCR beta chain was profiled in a study of T-cell memory formation after mild COVID-19. TCRdb re-called the 5' RACE reads through MiXCR, storing one row per CDR3 protein. This sample carries 260,000 or so distinct CDR3 sequences, 16% of them seen once, and the ten largest clones take 22%. The source of this sequence is a man in his late teens or twenties who had mild COVID-19 (a few samples of this study predate the infection). Cell type and time point are not known. Sequences were obtained from PBMCs or a T cell subset sorted from them (not recorded which).

CDR3 nucleotide sequence: TGTGCCACCAGCAGAGATTTGGGGCTTCTAGAGACCCAGTACTTC. It encodes CATSRDLGLLETQYF. The chain combines TRBV15 with TRBJ2-5; possible D gene TRBD1, 5 bases. This CDR3 spans 15 amino acids. The germline gives CDR1 LNHNV, CDR2 YYDKDF (reference sequence). Deletions cut 0 bases from V and 4 bases from J, with 12 bases between.